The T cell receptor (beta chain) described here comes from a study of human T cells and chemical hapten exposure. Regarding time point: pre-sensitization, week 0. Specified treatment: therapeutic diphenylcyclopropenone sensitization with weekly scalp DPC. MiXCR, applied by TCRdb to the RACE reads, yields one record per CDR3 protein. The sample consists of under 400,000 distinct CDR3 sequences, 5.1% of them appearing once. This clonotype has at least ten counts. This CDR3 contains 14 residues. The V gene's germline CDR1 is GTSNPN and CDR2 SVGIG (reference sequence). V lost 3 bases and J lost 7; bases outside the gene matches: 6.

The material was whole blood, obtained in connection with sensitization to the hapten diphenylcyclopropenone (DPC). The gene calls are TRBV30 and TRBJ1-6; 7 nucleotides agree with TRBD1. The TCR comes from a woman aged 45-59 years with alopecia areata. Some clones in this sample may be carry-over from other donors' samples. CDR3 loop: CAWRGAGGNSPLHF. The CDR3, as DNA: TGTGCCTGGAGAGGGGCAGGGGGGAATTCACCCCTCCACTTT.